The subject of this entry is one T cell receptor beta chain. Trimming pared 2 bases from V and 9 bases from J, leaving 12 bases between. This CDR3 spans 13 amino acids. The germline V gene encodes CDR1 MGHRA and CDR2 YSYEKL. CD45RO-negative, CCR7-positively selected cells formed the naive CD8 fraction, excluding terminally differentiated effector memory CD45RA+ cells. Clones were sequenced by immunoSEQ multiplex PCR, and TCRdb holds only the in-frame ones, with some missing. The data hold roughly 810,000 clones, with approximately 97% observed a single time. This sample stems from a study of shared clonotypes between healthy human individuals.

The rearrangement uses TRBV4-1 and TRBJ2-3; the D gene is possibly TRBD2 (5 bases). This clonotype was obtained from a man aged 30 to 39 in good health. The source material was naive CD8+ T cells sorted from blood. In DNA form, the CDR3 reads TGCGCCAGCAGCCAAACACTAGGTAACACGCAGTATTTT. Translating it yields CASSQTLGNTQYF.